Below are 28 T cell receptor beta chains sequenced from a single sample in a study of CD8 T cells in ankylosing spondylitis. Study results and limitations: Apparently characteristic of ankylosing spondylitis blood was a TCR beta motif (fewer than ten highly homologous variants).

These receptors' targets are unknown. TCRdb processed the 5' RACE reads anew with MiXCR; each CDR3 protein has one entry. The table lists around 480,000 distinct CDR3 sequences, roughly 15% of them singletons. Sequencing input: blood, either unsorted or a sorted T cell fraction (not recorded which). These TCRs come from a male donor with ankylosing spondylitis.

V is TRBV20-1 and J is TRBJ1-3; 8 bases match TRBD1. The V gene end was trimmed by 0 bases and the J gene end by 2 bases; junction bases not matched to a gene: 3. The germline gives CDR1 DFQATT, CDR2 SNEGSKA (reference sequence). The length of the CDR3 is 15 residues. This chain's CDR3 is CSARDRTGTGNTIYF. DNA of the CDR3: TGCAGTGCTAGAGATCGGACAGGGACTGGAAACACCATATATTTT.

V is TRBV24-1 and J is TRBJ2-3, with 7 bases aligning to TRBD2. CDR1 is KGHDR, CDR2 SFDVKD, per germline. J gave up 1 base and V 0 bases, and 0 bases lay outside the gene matches. The CDR3 runs to 15 residues. The CDR3 protein is CATSDLRGGTDTQYF. As DNA, the CDR3 is TGTGCCACCAGTGATTTGCGGGGGGGCACAGATACGCAGTATTTT.

The gene calls are TRBV19 and TRBJ2-1; TRBD2 aligns across 8 bases. CDR1 and CDR2 from the germline V gene are LNHDA and SQIVND (reference sequence). With 3 bases clipped from V and 6 bases from J, the junction kept 7 bases outside the gene matches. The CDR3 contains 15 residues. In DNA form, the CDR3 reads TGTGCCAGTAGTATCAGTGCGGGGGGCATCAATGAGCAGTTCTTC. Translation: CASSISAGGINEQFF.

This rearrangement joins TRBV20-1 to TRBJ2-5; D perhaps matches TRBD2 (6 bases). V was pared by 3 bases and J by 5 bases, with 19 bases between. The CDR3 is 15 amino acids. CDR1 and CDR2 (germline): DFQATT, SNEGSKA (reference sequence). The CDR3 region has the DNA TGCAGTGCTAGTCCCATACAACTAGGGAGGGAGACCCAGTACTTC. As protein: CSASPIQLGRETQYF.

This clonotype has a single count. The J gene is TRBJ2-7, the V gene TRBV7-8, with 8 bases identical to TRBD2. This CDR3 spans 15 amino acids. V trimming: 5 bases; J trimming: 2 bases; junction bases outside the gene matches: 8. Germline V gene data show CDR1 as SGHVS and CDR2 as FQNEAQ. For the CDR3, the DNA is TGTGCCAGCAGCCTCCGACTAGCGCAAGCCTACGAGCAGTACTTC. This gives the protein CASSLRLAQAYEQYF.

This clonotype was seen only a few times. V usage is TRBV4-3 and J usage is TRBJ2-1, with a possible D match to TRBD1 (6 bases). This CDR3 region has 19 residues. Germline V gene sequence: CDR1 LGHNA, CDR2 YSLEER. Trimming took off 4 bases at V and 0 bases at J, with 22 bases between the two ends. The CDR3 is CASSLHTGLASGSYNEQFF. Written as DNA, the CDR3 is TGCGCCAGCAGCCTCCACACAGGGTTGGCCTCGGGCTCCTACAATGAGCAGTTCTTC.

The chain recombines TRBV5-6 with TRBJ2-6; perhaps TRBD1 as D (5 bases). Germline assignment: CDR1 SGHDT and CDR2 YYEEEE. This CDR3 has 19 amino acids. Trimming stripped 1 base from V and 0 bases from J, with 17 bases between. CDR3 in amino acids: CASSLFETLTGSGANVLTF. Written as DNA, the CDR3 is TGTGCCAGCAGCTTGTTTGAGACGTTAACAGGCTCTGGGGCCAACGTCCTGACTTTC.

The chain couples TRBV6-5 to TRBJ1-1; a possible D gene is TRBD1 (5 bases). The CDR3 spans 15 residues. CDR1 MNHEY and CDR2 SVGAGI come from the germline V gene. The V end was cut by 0 bases, the J end by 3 bases, with 11 bases between. CDR3 nucleotides: TGTGCCAGCAGTTACTCGACCAGGGTCGACACTGAAGCTTTCTTT. Translated, it gives CASSYSTRVDTEAFF.

This clonotype was picked up a small number of times. V usage is TRBV20-1 and J usage is TRBJ1-5, with TRBD1 as a possible D gene (6 bases). The V gene's germline CDR1 is DFQATT and CDR2 SNEGSKA (reference sequence). The CDR3 loop spans 15 amino acids. Trimming left V 6 bases short and J 2 bases short, with 17 bases between. In DNA form, the CDR3 reads TGCAGTGCCCCTCTGGCAGGGGAGGGCAATCAGCCCCAGCATTTT. Translation: CSAPLAGEGNQPQHF.

Many counts were recorded for this clonotype. The gene calls are TRBV12-3 or TRBV12-4 and TRBJ1-1, with D perhaps TRBD1 (5 bases). This CDR3 comprises 17 residues. The V gene lost 10 bases and the J gene lost 2 bases, with 26 bases spanning the gap. CDR3 loop: CANPRIKWGDPNTEAFF. DNA of the CDR3: TGTGCCAACCCCCGAATTAAGTGGGGCGACCCAAACACTGAAGCTTTCTTT.

The V gene is TRBV20-1, the J gene TRBJ1-1; 10 bases fit TRBD1. Trimming cost V 6 bases and J 4 bases; bases outside gene matches: 11. The CDR3 runs to 15 residues. The germline V gene encodes CDR1 DFQATT and CDR2 SNEGSKA (reference sequence). The CDR3 here is CSAPRPTGGRTEAFF. Written as DNA, the CDR3 is TGCAGTGCCCCAAGGCCGACAGGGGGCCGCACTGAAGCTTTCTTT.

The CDR3 protein is CASSVGLDLVRETQYF. CDR3 sequence (DNA): TGTGCCAGCAGCGTCGGACTGGACCTAGTTCGGGAGACCCAGTACTTC. The chain uses TRBV9 and TRBJ2-5, with D tentatively TRBD2 (5 bases). The V end lost 2 bases, the J end lost 5 bases, and 19 bases lay between the germline ends. The CDR3 loop spans 16 amino acids. Germline V CDR1 and CDR2: SGDLS, YYNGEE.

The rearrangement joins TRBV5-1 to TRBJ2-3; 14 positions match TRBD2. Germline V CDR1 and CDR2: SGHRS, YFSETQ. The CDR3 has 16 amino acids. Trimming took 4 bases from V and 9 from J; bases not matched to a gene: 10. The CDR3 loop is CASSPRTSGRSGTQYF. In DNA, the CDR3 is TGCGCCAGCAGCCCGAGGACTAGCGGGAGGAGTGGGACGCAGTATTTT. Filled out from reference TRBV5-1 and TRBJ2-3, the complete variable domain reads KAGVTQTPRYLIKTRGQQVTLSCSPISGHRSVSWYQQTPGQGLQFLFEYFSETQRNKGNFPGRFSGRQFSNSRSEMNVSTLELGDSALYLCASSPRTSGRSGTQYFGPGTRLTVL.

The chain uses TRBV20-1 and TRBJ2-5, with 10 nucleotides matching TRBD1. Germline V lookup: CDR1 DFQATT, CDR2 SNEGSKA (reference sequence). V lost 0 bases and J lost 5; bases outside the gene matches: 6. The CDR3 consists of 15 residues. The CDR3 reads CSARDRTGGWETQYF. The CDR3 DNA is TGCAGTGCTAGAGATCGGACAGGGGGGTGGGAGACCCAGTACTTC.

DNA for the CDR3: TGTGCCAGCTCACCAGATGTTATAGGCACCGGGGAGCTGTTTTTT. Its protein is CASSPDVIGTGELFF. The chain employs TRBV18 and TRBJ2-2, with no clear D. Germline V lookup: CDR1 KGHSH, CDR2 LQKENI. Deletions cut 2 bases from V and 4 bases from J, with 11 bases between. The CDR3 is made up of 15 amino acids.

This clonotype was observed a few times. The V and J genes are TRBV27 and TRBJ1-5; 10 positions match TRBD1. The V segment lost 6 bases and the J segment 2 bases; nucleotides outside the gene matches: 4. From germline, CDR1 is MNHEY and CDR2 SMNVEV (reference sequence). This CDR3 has 15 amino acids. CDR3 DNA: TGTGCCAGCAGGGACAGGGGGACAGGCAATCAGCCCCAGCATTTT. It codes for CASRDRGTGNQPQHF.

The V call is TRBV20-1, the J call TRBJ1-1; possible D gene TRBD1, 6 bases. This CDR3 has 14 residues. The germline gives CDR1 DFQATT, CDR2 SNEGSKA (reference sequence). V lost 3 bases and J 3 bases, leaving 14 bases between the germline ends. The CDR3 sequence is CSASLLGGHTEAFF. In DNA, the CDR3 is TGCAGTGCTAGCCTCTTGGGGGGCCACACTGAAGCTTTCTTT.

This clonotype was recorded many times. The chain combines TRBV12-3 or TRBV12-4 with TRBJ1-2; D is uncertain. This CDR3 comprises 14 residues. V was shortened by 3 bases and J by 5 bases, with 13 bases between the two germline ends. The chain's CDR3 is CASSLSGSRYGYTF. The DNA of the CDR3 is TGTGCCAGCAGTTTGTCGGGCAGTAGATATGGCTACACCTTC.

This clonotype was counted only a few times. The genes are TRBV5-1 and TRBJ2-1; no reliable D call. Deletions cut 5 bases from V and 12 bases from J, with 12 bases between. Germline CDR1 reads SGHRS; CDR2 reads YFSETQ. There are 11 residues in the CDR3. CDR3 coding DNA: TGCGCCAGCAGATCTAATGAGCGGCAGTTCTTC. This encodes CASRSNERQFF.

This clonotype was counted between two and nine times. The V gene is TRBV15, the J gene TRBJ1-1, with unresolved D. Germline V lookup: CDR1 LNHNV, CDR2 YYDKDF (reference sequence). V was pared by 5 bases and J by 0 bases, with 10 bases between. The CDR3 is 14 amino acids. Here the CDR3 DNA reads TGTGCCACCAGCGGAGGGCTTATGAACACTGAAGCTTTCTTT. Protein sequence: CATSGGLMNTEAFF.

The chain has TRBV4-1 and TRBJ2-7; 7 nucleotides agree with TRBD1. The CDR3 is 13 residues long. Per germline, CDR1 MGHRA and CDR2 YSYEKL. Trimming took 2 bases from V and 5 from J; bases not matched to a gene: 3. CDR3 in DNA: TGCGCCAGCAGCCAACCGGACAGGAACGAGCAGTACTTC. This translates into CASSQPDRNEQYF.

This clonotype was seen many times. The chain employs TRBV12-3 or TRBV12-4 and TRBJ1-5; possible D gene TRBD1, 6 bases. The CDR3 sequence is 15 residues long. Trimming shortened V by 3 bases and J by 0 bases, and 9 bases separated the two germline ends. This CDR3 is CASSFDRNSNQPQHF. DNA of the CDR3: TGTGCCAGCAGTTTTGACAGGAATAGCAATCAGCCCCAGCATTTT.

This clonotype was counted ten times or more. The chain uses TRBV10-3 and TRBJ2-1; 8 bases align to TRBD2. Germline V CDR1 and CDR2: ENHRY, SYGVKD. The trim removed 5 bases at V and 6 bases at J, leaving 12 bases unmatched. This CDR3 has 16 amino acids. Here the CDR3 DNA reads TGTGCCATCAGTACTGAGCGGGGGTGGAATTCCAATGAGCAGTTCTTC. Its protein product is CAISTERGWNSNEQFF.

This clonotype was counted a few times. This chain joins TRBV4-3 and TRBJ2-7, with 8 bases aligning to TRBD2. The CDR3 consists of 15 residues. J gave up 3 bases and V 0 bases, and 4 bases lay outside the gene matches. CDR1 is LGHNA and CDR2 is YSLEER in the germline V gene. The CDR3 loop reads CASSQEWGLGYEQYF. The CDR3 DNA reads as TGCGCCAGCAGCCAAGAATGGGGACTAGGCTACGAGCAGTACTTC.

The chain has TRBV30 and TRBJ2-1; 8 bases agree with TRBD2. CDR1 and CDR2 from the germline V gene are GTSNPN and SVGIG (reference sequence). V shed 5 bases and J 3 bases; nucleotides not matched to a gene: 6. This CDR3 is 14 amino acids long. In DNA form, the CDR3 reads TGTGCCTGGTGGACGGGGGGGATCTACAATGAGCAGTTCTTC. Translated, it gives CAWWTGGIYNEQFF.

The chain couples TRBV11-1 to TRBJ2-4; TRBD2 is a possible D gene (6 bases). The CDR3 has 16 amino acids. Looked up from germline, CDR1 is SGHAT and CDR2 is FQDESV (reference sequence). The V and J ends lost 4 bases and 0 bases respectively, with 13 bases between them. The CDR3 loop reads CASSSHGGLAKNIQYF. CDR3 coding DNA: TGTGCCAGCAGCTCGCACGGGGGTCTAGCCAAAAACATTCAGTACTTC.

The chain combines TRBV20-1 with TRBJ1-1; D might be TRBD1 (6 bases). The CDR3 totals 12 residues. Germline assignment: CDR1 DFQATT and CDR2 SNEGSKA (reference sequence). The V end lost 5 bases, the J end lost 2 bases, and 9 bases lay between the germline ends. The CDR3 protein is CSAATGNTEAFF. As DNA, the CDR3 is TGCAGTGCTGCGACAGGTAACACTGAAGCTTTCTTT.

This clonotype has more than one count but fewer than ten. This sequence joins TRBV12-3 or TRBV12-4 and TRBJ1-3; D is uncertain. Trimming took off 2 bases at V and 0 bases at J, with 5 bases between the two ends. CDR3 size: 14 residues. DNA for the CDR3: TGTGCCAGCAGTTTATATGGCTCTGGAAACACCATATATTTT. This gives the protein CASSLYGSGNTIYF.